Following are 8 T cell receptor beta chains from one sample sequenced in a study of shared clonotypes between healthy human individuals. TCRdb's copy holds only in-frame clones and misses some; the assay was immunoSEQ multiplex PCR. This table has approximately 940,000 clones, 60% to 85% appearing once. Sequenced material: memory CD4+ T cells sorted from blood. Indicated subset: CD45RA-negative fraction. The receptors were gathered from a man aged 18 to 30 in good health.

This clone was counted a single time. The chain recombines TRBV5-1 with TRBJ2-5, with a possible D match to TRBD2 (5 bases). This CDR3 region has 14 residues. V was pared by 4 bases and J by 4 bases, with 14 bases between. Germline V CDR1 and CDR2: SGHRS, YFSETQ. The CDR3 sequence: CASSRWTEGETQYF. For the CDR3, the DNA is TGCGCCAGCAGCCGATGGACTGAGGGAGAGACCCAGTACTTC. The whole variable domain, remainder taken from reference TRBV5-1 and TRBJ2-5, is KAGVTQTPRYLIKTRGQQVTLSCSPISGHRSVSWYQQTPGQGLQFLFEYFSETQRNKGNFPGRFSGRQFSNSRSEMNVSTLELGDSALYLCASSRWTEGETQYFGPGTRLLVL.

This chain joins TRBV6-6 and TRBJ1-5; D not resolved. Trimming left V 6 bases short and J 3 bases short, with 12 bases between. This CDR3 has 14 amino acids. CDR1 and CDR2 (germline): MNHNY, SVGAGI (reference sequence). The CDR3 here is CASRPDANNQPQHF. The CDR3 bases are TGTGCCAGCAGACCGGACGCGAACAATCAGCCCCAGCATTTT.

The chain recombines TRBV7-2 with TRBJ2-2; tentative D call: TRBD2 (6 bases). Germline V gene lookup returns CDR1 SGHTA and CDR2 FQGNSA. The ends were cut back, 5 bases at V and 5 bases at J, with 15 bases in the middle. The CDR3 consists of 15 residues. DNA of the CDR3: TGTGCCAGCAGCCCCCGGGGGTCCAGGACCGGGGAGCTGTTTTTT. Its protein product is CASSPRGSRTGELFF.

The chain employs TRBV10-1 and TRBJ2-7; D is undetermined. V was trimmed by 1 base and J by 3 bases, leaving 16 bases between them. The germline CDR1 and CDR2 sequences are WNHNN and SYGVQD (reference sequence). CDR3 size: 16 residues. The CDR3 loop reads CASSEFRTTRNYEQYF. In DNA, the CDR3 is TGCGCCAGCAGTGAGTTTAGGACCACCAGGAACTACGAGCAGTACTTC.

In its sample, this clone was seen a few times. The chain has TRBV28 and TRBJ2-3, with D possibly matching TRBD2 (7 bases). V was pared by 5 bases and J by 1 base, with 13 bases between. The CDR3 is 15 amino acids. Germline-derived CDR1 and CDR2 are MDHEN and SYDVKM. The CDR3 spells CASSPGGRGTDTQYF. The CDR3 DNA reads TGTGCCAGCAGTCCCGGGGGGCGGGGCACAGATACGCAGTATTTT. The complete variable domain, with remaining parts taken from reference TRBV28 and TRBJ2-3, reads DVKVTQSSRYLVKRTGEKVFLECVQDMDHENMFWYRQDPGLGLRLIYFSYDVKMKEKGDIPEGYSVSREKKERFSLILESASTNQTSMYLCASSPGGRGTDTQYFGPGTRLTVL.

The chain combines TRBV11-1 with TRBJ2-3; D ambiguous. The germline V and J ends were trimmed by 1 base and 2 bases, with 4 bases remaining between them. Germline-derived CDR1 and CDR2 are SGHAT and FQDESV (reference sequence). The CDR3 covers 13 residues. The CDR3 reads CASSLEVTDTQYF. Here the CDR3 DNA reads TGTGCCAGCAGCTTAGAGGTCACAGATACGCAGTATTTT.

The chain joins TRBV7-9 to TRBJ2-3; 11 bases line up with TRBD2. Germline CDR1 SEHNR, CDR2 FQNEAQ (reference sequence). V lost 11 bases, J lost 1 base, and 8 bases stayed unmatched. This CDR3 region has 15 residues. CDR3 amino acids: CAGSSGGSRTDTQYF. In DNA form, the CDR3 reads TGTGCCGGATCTAGCGGGGGGAGTCGCACAGATACGCAGTATTTT.

The chain employs TRBV2 and TRBJ1-1, with D tentatively TRBD1 (6 bases). CDR1 and CDR2 (germline): SNHLY, FYNNEI. This CDR3 has 14 amino acids. The germline V and J ends were trimmed by 7 bases and 5 bases, with 17 bases remaining between them. The CDR3 DNA sequence: TGTGCCAGCACTGTTGGGACAATAGGGACTGAAGCTTTCTTT. It codes for CASTVGTIGTEAFF.